The clone carrying this T cell receptor (beta chain) came up a few times. Its antigen is not known. V was cut by 3 bases and J by 6 bases, with 15 bases left in between. The CDR3 is 15 residues long. Germline CDR1 reads MNHNS; CDR2 reads SASEGT. The entry originates in a study of cytomegalovirus exposure and HLA in healthy donors. General study findings and limits: Reportedly, a later analysis found an Asian-associated ancestry cluster had fewer N-insertions than the roughly 670-donor mean.

In the PCR, 60 Vbeta and 13 Jbeta primers were used. The protocol was immunoSEQ multiplex PCR, while the TCRdb copy is restricted to in-frame clones and leaves out a portion. The sample lists about 94,000 clones, roughly 80% occurring once. This rearrangement joins TRBV6-1 to TRBJ1-5, with TRBD1 as a possible D gene (6 bases). Sequencing was done on a sample of PBMCs. The source of this sequence is a man in his thirties or forties in good health and CMV-seronegative. This CDR3 reads CASSDGTPGSQPQHF. The DNA of the CDR3 is TGTGCCAGCAGTGATGGGACACCCGGCAGTCAGCCCCAGCATTTT.